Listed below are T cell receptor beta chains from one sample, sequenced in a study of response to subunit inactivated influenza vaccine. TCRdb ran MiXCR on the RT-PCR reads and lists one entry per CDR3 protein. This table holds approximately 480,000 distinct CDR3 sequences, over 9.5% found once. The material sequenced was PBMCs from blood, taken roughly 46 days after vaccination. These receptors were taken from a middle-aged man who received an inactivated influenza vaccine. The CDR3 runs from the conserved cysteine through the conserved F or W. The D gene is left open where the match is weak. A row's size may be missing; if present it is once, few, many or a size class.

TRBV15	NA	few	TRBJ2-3	TGTGCCACCAGCAGAGATTATGTAGATACGCAGTATTTT	CATSRDYVDTQYF
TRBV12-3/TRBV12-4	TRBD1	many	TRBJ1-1	TGTGCCAGCAGAAGCAGGACAGGGAGGACTGAAGCTTTCTTT	CASRSRTGRTEAFF
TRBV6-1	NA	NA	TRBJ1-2	TGTGCCAGCGGGTCAGTACCTAACTATGGCTACACCTTC	CASGSVPNYGYTF
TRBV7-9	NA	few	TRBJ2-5	TGTGCCAGCAGCTACCCGGGCCAAGAGACCCAGTACTTC	CASSYPGQETQYF
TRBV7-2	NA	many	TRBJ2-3	TGTGCCAGCAGCATCCTTCCCCGCACAGATACGCAGTATTTT	CASSILPRTDTQYF
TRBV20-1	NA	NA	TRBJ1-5	TGCAGTGCTAAAAACATGGGAAATAGCAATCAGCCCCAGCATTTT	CSAKNMGNSNQPQHF
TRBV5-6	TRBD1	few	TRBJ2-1	TGTGCCAGCAGCCGCAGACAGGGATTCGCAATCCCCTACAATGAGCAGTTCTTC	CASSRRQGFAIPYNEQFF
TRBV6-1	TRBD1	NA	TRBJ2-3	TGTGCCAGCAAAGATCGGACAGGGAGAGGGAATACGCAGTATTTT	CASKDRTGRGNTQYF
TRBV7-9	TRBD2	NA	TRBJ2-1	TGTGCCAGCAGCCCTCCCAGCGGGAGGGCGTATGAGCAGTTCTTC	CASSPPSGRAYEQFF
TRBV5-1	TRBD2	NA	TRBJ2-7	TGCGCCAGCAGCTTGGTAAGACTAGCGGGAGCAGGCGAGCAGTACTTC	CASSLVRLAGAGEQYF
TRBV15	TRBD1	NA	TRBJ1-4	TGTGCCACCAAGACAGGGAGTAATGAAAAACTGTTTTTT	CATKTGSNEKLFF
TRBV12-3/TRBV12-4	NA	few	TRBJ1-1	TGTGCCAGCAAGGTCCAGATGAACACTGAAGCTTTCTTT	CASKVQMNTEAFF
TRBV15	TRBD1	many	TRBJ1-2	TGTGCCACCAGCTCCCGGACAGGATCGGGCTACACCTTC	CATSSRTGSGYTF
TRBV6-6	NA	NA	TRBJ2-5	TGTGCCAGCAGTCCCGACTTCGGAATATACTTC	CASSPDFGIYF
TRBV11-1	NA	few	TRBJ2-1	TGTGCCAGCAGCTTAAAAGGGCCGGGTGAGCAGTTCTTC	CASSLKGPGEQFF
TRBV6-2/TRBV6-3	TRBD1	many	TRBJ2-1	TGTGCCAGCAGTTTCAGGACAGGGAGCAATGAGCAGTTCTTC	CASSFRTGSNEQFF
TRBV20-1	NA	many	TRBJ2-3	TGCAGTGCTAGGGACGGGTACACAGATACGCAGTATTTT	CSARDGYTDTQYF
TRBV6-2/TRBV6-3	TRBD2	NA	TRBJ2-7	TGTGCCAGCACCCTTAGCGGGAGCTCCTACGAGCAGTACTTC	CASTLSGSSYEQYF
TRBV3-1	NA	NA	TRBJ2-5	TGTGCCAGCAGCCAAGGGTCAAGCGGGACATCAGAGACCCAGTACTTC	CASSQGSSGTSETQYF
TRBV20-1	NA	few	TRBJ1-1	TGCAGTGCTAGAGCCAGACGAGGAACCCGTGAAGCTTTCTTT	CSARARRGTREAFF
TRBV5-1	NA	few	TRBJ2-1	TGCGCCAGCAGCCTACCGCATACTGCAGGGTCCAGTGAGCAGTTCTTC	CASSLPHTAGSSEQFF
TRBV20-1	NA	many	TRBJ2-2	TGCAGTGCTAGAGGTAGCCCCGGGGAGCTGTTTTTT	CSARGSPGELFF
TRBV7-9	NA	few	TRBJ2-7	TGTGCCAGCAGCGCCGACCATTTTGACAGATCTGTACGAGTGCAGTACTTC	CASSADHFDRSVRVQYF
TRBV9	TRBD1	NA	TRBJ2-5	TGTGTCAGCAGCGTAGGCCTTAGGGACAGGGGGAGCCAAGAGACCCAGTACTTC	CVSSVGLRDRGSQETQYF